This T cell receptor (beta chain) was captured by sequencing in a study of blood T cell repertoires in COVID-19. Across the whole study: Collection of acute and convalescent COVID-19 samples took place in the United States, Italy and Spain. PBMCs, B-cell-depleted T cells, or T cells provided the cDNA or gDNA that made up the material.

The Seattle patients joined while their infection was active and were tracked longitudinally afterward. As originally analysed: Estimation of nucleated cell counts relied on the amplification of reference gene primers. The method was immunoSEQ multiplex PCR; TCRdb's version includes in-frame clones alone and lacks a portion of them. From that table come the V and J calls and clone size; the DNA was used to work out D and trimming. The sample consists of hundreds of thousands of clones, 75% to 90% of them appearing once. CDR1 SQVTM and CDR2 ANQGSEA come from the germline V gene. V lost 5 bases to trimming and J lost 3 bases, with 16 bases between them. This CDR3 contains 14 residues.

The rearrangement uses TRBV29-1 and TRBJ1-2; D is unresolved. The receptor comes from an older woman with COVID-19, enrolled during active disease. Specimen: peripheral blood. CDR3 region: CSVISSVEDYGYTF. Written as DNA, the CDR3 is TGCAGCGTTATATCGTCCGTCGAGGACTATGGCTACACCTTC.